This T cell receptor beta chain was documented in a study of cytomegalovirus exposure and HLA in healthy donors. General observations from the study: The study designated fewer than 200 TCR beta chains cytomegalovirus-associated. Prior analysis indicated that the majority of TCR beta V segments exhibited productivity approximately 90% or approximately 30% of the time.

Germline V gives CDR1 KGHSH, CDR2 LQKENI. V shed 5 bases and J 5 bases; nucleotides not matched to a gene: 4. This CDR3 is built from 13 residues. These donors counted as nominally healthy when sampled, but unrecorded immune exposures were likely. PCR involved 60 Vbeta and 13 Jbeta primers. Measured with immunoSEQ multiplex PCR; TCRdb has only the in-frame clones, and not every one. The table lists some 34,000 clones. Worth noting for this clone: Its target is not known.

Sequences were obtained from PBMCs. The TCR comes from a man aged 40-50 years in good health and CMV-seronegative. The chain carries TRBV18 and TRBJ2-7; 9 positions match TRBD1. CDR3 DNA: TGTGCCAGCTCAACCCGGGACAGGGACGAGCAGTACTTC. Its translation: CASSTRDRDEQYF.